This TCR beta chain comes out of a study of cytomegalovirus exposure and HLA in healthy donors. Points from the study as a whole: Later analysis placed DRB1 highest and HLA-C lowest in TCR association rates, which differed by HLA locus. In a later analysis, a missense DCLRE1C variant was linked to TCR beta V- and J-gene trimming. Cytomegalovirus-associated TCR beta chains were listed, numbering some 170. TRBV6-2, TRBV6-3 and other indistinguishable V segments were excluded.

This CDR3 has 14 residues. The ends lost 5 bases at V and 8 bases at J; junction bases unmatched: 9. The germline gives CDR1 SGHTA, CDR2 FQGTGA. PCR used 60 Vbeta primers and 13 Jbeta primers. The table came from immunoSEQ multiplex PCR; TCRdb's copy has only in-frame clones and leaves some out. This table holds nearly 110,000 clones, 60% to 80% found once. Remarks on this clone: Its target is not known.

This sequence originates from a man aged 18 to 29 in good health and CMV-seronegative. This rearrangement joins TRBV7-3 to TRBJ1-2, with 9 bases fitting TRBD1. Material for sequencing was PBMCs. The CDR3 reads CASSPGGTGRGYTF. CDR3 nucleotide sequence: TGTGCCAGCAGCCCAGGTGGGACAGGGAGAGGCTACACCTTC.